This T cell receptor beta chain originates from a study of T-cell reconstitution after alpha-beta-depleted transplantation in children. Trimming removed 4 bases at V and 0 bases at J, with 13 bases between. Germline-derived CDR1 and CDR2 are LGHDT and YNNKEL (reference sequence). This CDR3 comprises 15 residues. The library targeted TCRbeta and was prepared with unique molecular identifiers. One entry per CDR3 protein, called by TCRdb with MiXCR from the PCR reads. Among 250,000 to 350,000 distinct CDR3 sequences listed, 9.9% were seen once. Sequencing used PBMCs from the stem cell graft donor, obtained from the stem cell graft. The clonotype originates from a human donor who donated a stem cell graft to a child with SCID. This chain links TRBV3-1 with TRBJ2-7; weak D call: TRBD2 (7 bases). DNA of the CDR3: TGTGCCAGCAGCCGGACTAGGGGGAGCTCCTACGAGCAGTACTTC. This translates into CASSRTRGSSYEQYF.